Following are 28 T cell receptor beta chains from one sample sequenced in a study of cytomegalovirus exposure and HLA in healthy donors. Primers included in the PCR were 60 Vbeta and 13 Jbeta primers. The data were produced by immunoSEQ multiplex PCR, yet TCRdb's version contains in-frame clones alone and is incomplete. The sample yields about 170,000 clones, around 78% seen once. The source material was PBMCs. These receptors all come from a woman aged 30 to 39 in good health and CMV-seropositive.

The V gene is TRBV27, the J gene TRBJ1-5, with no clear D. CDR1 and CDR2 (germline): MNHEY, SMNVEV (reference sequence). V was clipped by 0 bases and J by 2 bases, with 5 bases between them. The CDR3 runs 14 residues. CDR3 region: CASSLSPGNQPQHF. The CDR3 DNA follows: TGTGCCAGCAGTTTATCACCGGGCAATCAGCCCCAGCATTTT.

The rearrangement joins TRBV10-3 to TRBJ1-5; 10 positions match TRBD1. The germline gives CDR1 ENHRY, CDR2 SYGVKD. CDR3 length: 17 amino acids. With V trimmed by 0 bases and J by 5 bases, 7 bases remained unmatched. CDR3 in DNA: TGTGCCATCAGTGAGTCCCTTAGGGGGACAGGGGATCAGCCCCAGCATTTT. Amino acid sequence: CAISESLRGTGDQPQHF.

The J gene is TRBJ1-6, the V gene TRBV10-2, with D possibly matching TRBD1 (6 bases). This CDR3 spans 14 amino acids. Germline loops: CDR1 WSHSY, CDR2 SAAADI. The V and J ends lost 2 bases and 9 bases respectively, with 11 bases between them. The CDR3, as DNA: TGCGCCAGCAGTGAGACTCCAGGGGTTTCACCCCTCCACTTT. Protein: CASSETPGVSPLHF.

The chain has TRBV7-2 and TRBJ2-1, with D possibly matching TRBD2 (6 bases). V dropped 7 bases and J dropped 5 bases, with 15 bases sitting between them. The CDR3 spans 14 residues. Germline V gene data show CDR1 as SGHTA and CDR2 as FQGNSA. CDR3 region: CASNNWGENNEQFF. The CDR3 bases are TGTGCCAGCAATAACTGGGGGGAAAACAATGAGCAGTTCTTC. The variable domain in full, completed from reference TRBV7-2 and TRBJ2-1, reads GAGVSQSPSNKVTEKGKDVELRCDPISGHTALYWYRQSLGQGLEFLIYFQGNSAPDKSGLPSDRFSAERTGGSVSTLTIQRTQQEDSAVYLCASNNWGENNEQFFGPGTRLTVL.

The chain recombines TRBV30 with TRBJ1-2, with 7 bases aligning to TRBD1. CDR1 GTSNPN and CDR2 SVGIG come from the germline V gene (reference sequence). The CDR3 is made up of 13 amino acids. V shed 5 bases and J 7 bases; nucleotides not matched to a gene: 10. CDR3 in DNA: TGTGCCTGGGAGACAGGGATGTTTGTTGGCTACACCTTC. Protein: CAWETGMFVGYTF. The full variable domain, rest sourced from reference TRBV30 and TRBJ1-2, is SQTIHQWPATLVQPVGSPLSLECTVEGTSNPNLYWYRQAAGRGLQLLFYSVGIGQISSEVPQNLSASRPQDRQFILSSKKLLLSDSGFYLCAWETGMFVGYTFGSGTRLTVV.

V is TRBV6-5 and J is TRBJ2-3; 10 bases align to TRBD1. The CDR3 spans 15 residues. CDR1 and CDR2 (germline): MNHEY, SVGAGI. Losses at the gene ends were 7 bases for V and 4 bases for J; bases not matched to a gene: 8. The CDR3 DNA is TGTGCCAGCATCCCACCGGGACAGGGGCCAGATACGCAGTATTTT. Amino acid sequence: CASIPPGQGPDTQYF.

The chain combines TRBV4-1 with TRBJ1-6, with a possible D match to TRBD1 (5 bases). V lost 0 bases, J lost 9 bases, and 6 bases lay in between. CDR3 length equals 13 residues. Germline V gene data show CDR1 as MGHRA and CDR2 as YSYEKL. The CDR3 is CASSQDQGSPLHF. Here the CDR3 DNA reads TGCGCCAGCAGCCAAGATCAGGGTTCACCCCTCCACTTT.

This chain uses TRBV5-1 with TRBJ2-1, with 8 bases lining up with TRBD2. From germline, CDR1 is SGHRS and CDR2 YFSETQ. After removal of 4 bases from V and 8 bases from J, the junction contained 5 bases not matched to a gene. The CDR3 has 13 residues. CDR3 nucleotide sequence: TGCGCCAGCAGCGCGGGGGGCGGTTATGAGCAGTTCTTC. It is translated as CASSAGGGYEQFF.

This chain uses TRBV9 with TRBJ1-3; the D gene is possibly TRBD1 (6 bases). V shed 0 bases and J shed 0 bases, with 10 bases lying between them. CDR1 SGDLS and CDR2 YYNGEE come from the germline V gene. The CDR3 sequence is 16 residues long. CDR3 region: CASSVATGLSGNTIYF. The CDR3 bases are TGTGCCAGCAGCGTAGCGACAGGTCTCTCTGGAAACACCATATATTTT.

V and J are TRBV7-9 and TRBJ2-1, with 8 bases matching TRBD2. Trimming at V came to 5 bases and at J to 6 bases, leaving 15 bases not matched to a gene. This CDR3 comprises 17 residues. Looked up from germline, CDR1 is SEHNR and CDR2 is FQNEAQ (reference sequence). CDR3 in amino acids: CASSQRSGGLAGNEQFF. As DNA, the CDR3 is TGTGCCAGCAGCCAAAGATCGGGAGGGCTAGCCGGCAATGAGCAGTTCTTC.

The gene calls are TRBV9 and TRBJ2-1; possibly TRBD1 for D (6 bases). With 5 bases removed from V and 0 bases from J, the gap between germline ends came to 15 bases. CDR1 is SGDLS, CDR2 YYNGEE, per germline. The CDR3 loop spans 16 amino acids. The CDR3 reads CASSRQVLSSYNEQFF. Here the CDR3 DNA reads TGTGCCAGCAGTAGACAGGTTCTTAGCTCCTACAATGAGCAGTTCTTC.

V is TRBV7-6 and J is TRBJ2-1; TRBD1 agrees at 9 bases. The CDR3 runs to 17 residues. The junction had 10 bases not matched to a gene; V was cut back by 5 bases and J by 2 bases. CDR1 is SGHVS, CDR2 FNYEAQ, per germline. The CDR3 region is CASSPRTGEWAYNEQFF. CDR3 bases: TGTGCCAGCAGCCCGCGGACAGGGGAGTGGGCCTACAATGAGCAGTTCTTC.

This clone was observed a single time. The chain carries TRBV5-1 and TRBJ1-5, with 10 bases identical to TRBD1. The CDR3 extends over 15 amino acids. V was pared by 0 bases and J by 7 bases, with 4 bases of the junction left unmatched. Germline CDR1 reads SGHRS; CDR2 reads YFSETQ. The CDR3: CASSLGDRGEQPQHF. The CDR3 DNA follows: TGCGCCAGCAGCTTGGGGGACAGGGGAGAGCAGCCCCAGCATTTT.

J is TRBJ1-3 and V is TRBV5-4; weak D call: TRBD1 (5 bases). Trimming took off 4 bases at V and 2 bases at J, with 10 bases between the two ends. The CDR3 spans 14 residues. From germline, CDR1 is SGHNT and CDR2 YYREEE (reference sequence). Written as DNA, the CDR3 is TGTGCCAGCAGCCGGGGGGGAGCTGGAAACACCATATATTTT. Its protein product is CASSRGGAGNTIYF.

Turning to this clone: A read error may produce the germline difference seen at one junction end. This CDR3 is CSSSFRGPNNEQYF. Here the CDR3 DNA reads TGTTCCAGCAGCTTCAGGGGGCCCAATAACGAGCAGTACTTC. The chain is built from TRBV7-9 and TRBJ2-7; 8 bases match TRBD1. Looked up from germline, CDR1 is SEHNR and CDR2 is FQNEAQ (reference sequence). The CDR3 totals 14 residues.

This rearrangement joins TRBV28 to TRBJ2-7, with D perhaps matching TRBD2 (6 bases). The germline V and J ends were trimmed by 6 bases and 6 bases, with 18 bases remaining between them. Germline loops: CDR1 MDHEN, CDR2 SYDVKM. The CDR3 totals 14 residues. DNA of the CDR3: TGTGCCAGCAGCTTCGCGGGTCCCGGGGGCGAGCAGTACTTC. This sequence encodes CASSFAGPGGEQYF.

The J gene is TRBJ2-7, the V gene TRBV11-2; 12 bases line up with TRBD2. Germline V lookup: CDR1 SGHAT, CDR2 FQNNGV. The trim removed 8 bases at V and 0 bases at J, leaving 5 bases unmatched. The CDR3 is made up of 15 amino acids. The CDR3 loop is CASCLTSGSSYEQYF. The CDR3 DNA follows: TGTGCCAGCTGCCTGACTAGCGGGAGCTCCTACGAGCAGTACTTC.

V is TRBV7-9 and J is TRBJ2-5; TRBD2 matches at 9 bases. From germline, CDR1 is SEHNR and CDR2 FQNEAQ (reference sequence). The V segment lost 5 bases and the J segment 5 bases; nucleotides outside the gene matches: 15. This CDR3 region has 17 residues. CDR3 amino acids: CASSPRVAGAREETQYF. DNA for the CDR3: TGTGCCAGCAGCCCCCGAGTAGCGGGGGCTAGGGAGGAGACCCAGTACTTC.

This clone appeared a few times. The CDR3 here is CASSGGDYGYTF. The CDR3 bases are TGTGCCAGCAGTGGCGGGGACTATGGCTACACCTTC. This rearrangement joins TRBV9 to TRBJ1-2; D ambiguous. The length of the CDR3 is 12 residues. The V end lost 5 bases, the J end lost 3 bases, and 8 bases lay between the germline ends. Looked up from germline, CDR1 is SGDLS and CDR2 is YYNGEE. Full variable domain (outside the CDR3, taken from reference TRBV9 and TRBJ1-2): DSGVTQTPKHLITATGQRVTLRCSPRSGDLSVYWYQQSLDQGLQFLIQYYNGEERAKGNILERFSAQQFPDLHSELNLSSLELGDSALYFCASSGGDYGYTFGSGTRLTVV.

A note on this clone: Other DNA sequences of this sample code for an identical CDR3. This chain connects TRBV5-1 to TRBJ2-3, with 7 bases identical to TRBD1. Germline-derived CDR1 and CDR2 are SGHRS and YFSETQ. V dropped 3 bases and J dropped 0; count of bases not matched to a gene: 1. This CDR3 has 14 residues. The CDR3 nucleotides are TGCGCCAGCAGCTCGGGACAGAGCACAGATACGCAGTATTTT. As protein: CASSSGQSTDTQYF.

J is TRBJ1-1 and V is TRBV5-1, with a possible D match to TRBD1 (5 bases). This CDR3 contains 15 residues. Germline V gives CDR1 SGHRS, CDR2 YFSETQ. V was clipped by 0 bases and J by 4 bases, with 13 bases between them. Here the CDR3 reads CASSLVVGQATEAFF. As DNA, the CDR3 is TGCGCCAGCAGCTTGGTCGTGGGGCAGGCCACTGAAGCTTTCTTT.

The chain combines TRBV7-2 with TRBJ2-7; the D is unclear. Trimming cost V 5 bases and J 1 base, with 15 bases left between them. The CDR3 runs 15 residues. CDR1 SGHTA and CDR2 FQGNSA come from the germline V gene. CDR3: CASSQSNLPSYEQYF. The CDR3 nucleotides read TGTGCCAGCAGCCAATCTAACTTACCGTCCTACGAGCAGTACTTC.

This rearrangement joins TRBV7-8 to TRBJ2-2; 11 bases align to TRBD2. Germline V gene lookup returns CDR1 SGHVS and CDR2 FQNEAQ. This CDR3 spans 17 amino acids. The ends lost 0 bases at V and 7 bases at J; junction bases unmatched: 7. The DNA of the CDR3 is TGTGCCAGCAGCTTAGCAGGGCTAGCGGGGGGAGTCGGGGAGCTGTTTTTT. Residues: CASSLAGLAGGVGELFF.

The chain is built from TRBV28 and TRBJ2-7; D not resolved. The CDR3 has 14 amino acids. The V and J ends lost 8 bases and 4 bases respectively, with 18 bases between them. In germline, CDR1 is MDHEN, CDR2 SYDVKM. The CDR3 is CASLLPVEPYEQYF. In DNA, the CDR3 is TGTGCCAGCCTCCTACCGGTAGAACCATACGAGCAGTACTTC.

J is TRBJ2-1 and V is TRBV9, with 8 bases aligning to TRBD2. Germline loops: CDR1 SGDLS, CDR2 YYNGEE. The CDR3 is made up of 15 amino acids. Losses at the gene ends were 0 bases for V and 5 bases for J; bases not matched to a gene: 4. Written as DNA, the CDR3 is TGTGCCAGCAGCGTAGTAGCGGGACTTAACAATGAGCAGTTCTTC. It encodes CASSVVAGLNNEQFF. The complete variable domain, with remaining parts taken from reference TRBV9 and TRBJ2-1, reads DSGVTQTPKHLITATGQRVTLRCSPRSGDLSVYWYQQSLDQGLQFLIQYYNGEERAKGNILERFSAQQFPDLHSELNLSSLELGDSALYFCASSVVAGLNNEQFFGPGTRLTVL.

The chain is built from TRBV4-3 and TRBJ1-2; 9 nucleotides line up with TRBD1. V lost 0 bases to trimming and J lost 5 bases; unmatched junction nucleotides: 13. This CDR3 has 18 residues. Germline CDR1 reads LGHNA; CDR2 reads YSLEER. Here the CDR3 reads CASSQDVTGGWDWYGYTF. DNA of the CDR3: TGCGCCAGCAGCCAAGATGTGACAGGGGGTTGGGATTGGTATGGCTACACCTTC.

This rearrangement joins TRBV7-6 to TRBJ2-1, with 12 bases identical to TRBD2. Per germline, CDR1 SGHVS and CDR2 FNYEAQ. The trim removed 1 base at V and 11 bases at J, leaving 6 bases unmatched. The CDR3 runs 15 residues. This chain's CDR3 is CASSLETSGRQKQFF. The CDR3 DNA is TGTGCCAGCAGCTTAGAGACTAGCGGGAGACAGAAGCAGTTCTTC. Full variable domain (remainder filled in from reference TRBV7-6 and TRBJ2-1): GAGVSQSPRYKVTKRGQDVALRCDPISGHVSLYWYRQALGQGPEFLTYFNYEAQQDKSGLPNDRFSAERPEGSISTLTIQRTEQRDSAMYRCASSLETSGRQKQFFGPGTRLTVL.

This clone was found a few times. CDR3 nucleotides: TGTGCCATTGAACAGGGGCGTGACGGCTACACCTTC. It specifies CAIEQGRDGYTF. This chain joins TRBV28 and TRBJ1-2; TRBD1 matches 7 bases. Trimming removed 10 bases from V and 8 bases from J; junction bases left unmatched: 10. Germline V lookup: CDR1 MDHEN, CDR2 SYDVKM. The CDR3 loop spans 12 amino acids.